These 10 T cell receptor beta chains were all obtained from the same sample, sequenced in a study of T cell changes during pregnancy in multiple sclerosis. Assay: immunoSEQ multiplex PCR; the TCRdb copy retains only in-frame clones and omits some. Of some 37,000 clones in the sample, 85% to 95% are singletons; the top ten hold 1.2%. Sequencing used PBMCs (not recorded whether the cells were cultured). These receptors originate from a female donor with multiple sclerosis, enrolled in a pregnancy study.

This clone was seen only a few times. This sequence joins TRBV5-1 and TRBJ1-3; D remains unclear. CDR3 size: 13 residues. Germline CDR1 reads SGHRS; CDR2 reads YFSETQ. Trimming took 3 bases from V and 2 from J, leaving 6 bases between them. The CDR3: CASSSLPGNTIYF. The CDR3 nucleotides are TGCGCCAGCAGCTCCTTGCCTGGAAACACCATATATTTT.

V usage is TRBV30 and J usage is TRBJ2-7; 8 nucleotides align to TRBD1. J lost 2 bases, V lost 4 bases, and 4 bases had no gene match. CDR1 and CDR2 (germline): GTSNPN, SVGIG (reference sequence). This CDR3 region has 13 residues. The CDR3 DNA reads as TGTGCCTGGAAAAGGACAGGGACCTACGAGCAGTACTTC. It translates to CAWKRTGTYEQYF.

The gene calls are TRBV27 and TRBJ2-5; tentatively, D is TRBD2 (5 bases). In germline, CDR1 is MNHEY, CDR2 SMNVEV (reference sequence). The CDR3 is 11 residues long. The V and J ends lost 7 bases and 4 bases respectively, with 7 bases between them. CDR3 sequence: CASKGVETQYF. The DNA of the CDR3 is TGTGCCAGCAAGGGAGTAGAGACCCAGTACTTC.

The CDR3 DNA is TGTGCCAGCTCATCTACAGGGTTTGAAAAACTGTTTTTT. As protein: CASSSTGFEKLFF. The rearrangement uses TRBV18 and TRBJ1-4, with D perhaps matching TRBD1 (6 bases). CDR1 and CDR2 (germline): KGHSH, LQKENI. The CDR3 runs 13 residues. V was pared by 5 bases and J by 7 bases, with 11 bases between.

The chain is built from TRBV27 and TRBJ2-6, with TRBD2 identical over 7 bases. Germline CDR1 reads MNHEY; CDR2 reads SMNVEV (reference sequence). The CDR3 contains 19 residues. J gave up 0 bases and V 5 bases, and 13 bases lay outside the gene matches. CDR3: CASSGPFGTTTSGANVLTF. In DNA, the CDR3 is TGTGCCAGCAGTGGACCCTTCGGGACTACCACCTCTGGGGCCAACGTCCTGACTTTC.

The chain combines TRBV18 with TRBJ2-1; perhaps TRBD2 as D (6 bases). This CDR3 spans 15 amino acids. Per the germline V gene, CDR1 is KGHSH and CDR2 is LQKENI. V was pared by 0 bases and J by 8 bases, with 14 bases between. CDR3 DNA sequence: TGTGCCAGCTCACCACCCGGGAGTTGGGGCCATGAGCAGTTCTTC. Amino acids: CASSPPGSWGHEQFF.

V and J are TRBV12-5 and TRBJ2-3, with D perhaps matching TRBD2 (6 bases). The CDR3 is 17 residues long. Germline values: CDR1 LGHNT, CDR2 FRNRAP. The ends were cut back, 0 bases at V and 9 bases at J, with 22 bases in the middle. The CDR3 DNA sequence: TGTGCTAGTGGTTTGGTAGTGGGCGGGACCCCCACCCAAACGCAGTATTTT. The encoded protein is CASGLVVGGTPTQTQYF.

The rearrangement links TRBV7-9 to TRBJ2-7, with 14 bases identical to TRBD2. The germline gives CDR1 SEHNR, CDR2 FQNEAQ (reference sequence). V lost 1 base, J lost 6 bases, and 5 bases stayed unmatched. This CDR3 has 16 residues. CDR3 coding DNA: TGTGCCAGCAGCTTAGAACCAGGACTAGCGGGAGGCGAGCAGTACTTC. It is translated as CASSLEPGLAGGEQYF.

This clone was observed a single time. This chain connects TRBV30 to TRBJ1-5; the D gene is possibly TRBD1 (5 bases). CDR1 and CDR2 from the germline V gene are GTSNPN and SVGIG (reference sequence). The CDR3 covers 13 residues. The V end lost 3 bases, the J end lost 5 bases, and 11 bases lay between the germline ends. The CDR3 here is CAWSGGRDQPQHF. For the CDR3, the DNA is TGTGCCTGGAGCGGGGGGAGGGATCAGCCCCAGCATTTT.

The V and J genes are TRBV30 and TRBJ1-4, with D uncertain. Between the trimmed V and J ends, which lost 0 bases and 5 bases, there was a span of 10 bases. This CDR3 has 14 amino acids. Per germline, CDR1 GTSNPN and CDR2 SVGIG (reference sequence). The CDR3: CAWSVKGGNEKLFF. The CDR3 DNA follows: TGTGCCTGGAGTGTAAAGGGAGGCAATGAAAAACTGTTTTTT.